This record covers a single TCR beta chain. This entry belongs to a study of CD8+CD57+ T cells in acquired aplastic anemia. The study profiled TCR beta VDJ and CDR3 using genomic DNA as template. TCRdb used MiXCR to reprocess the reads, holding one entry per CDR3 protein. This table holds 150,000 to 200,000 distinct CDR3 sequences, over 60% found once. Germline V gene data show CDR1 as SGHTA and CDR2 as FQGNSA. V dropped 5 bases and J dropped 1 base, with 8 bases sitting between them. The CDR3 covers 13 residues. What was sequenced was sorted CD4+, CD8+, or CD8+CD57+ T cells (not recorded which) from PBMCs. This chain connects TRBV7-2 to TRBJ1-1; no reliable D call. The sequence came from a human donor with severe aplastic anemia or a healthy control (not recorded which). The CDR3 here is CASSRTTNTEAFF. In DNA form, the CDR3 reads TGTGCCAGCAGCCGAACCACGAACACTGAAGCTTTCTTT. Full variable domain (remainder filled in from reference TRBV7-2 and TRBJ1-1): GAGVSQSPSNKVTEKGKDVELRCDPISGHTALYWYRQSLGQGLEFLIYFQGNSAPDKSGLPSDRFSAERTGGSVSTLTIQRTQQEDSAVYLCASSRTTNTEAFFGQGTRLTVV.